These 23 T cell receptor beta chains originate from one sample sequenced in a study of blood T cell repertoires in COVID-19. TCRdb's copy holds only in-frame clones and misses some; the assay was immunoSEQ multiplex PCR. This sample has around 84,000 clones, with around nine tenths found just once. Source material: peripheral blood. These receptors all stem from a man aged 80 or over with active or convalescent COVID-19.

The CDR3 sequence is CASSWEGGNSPLHF. CDR3 in DNA: TGCGCCAGCAGCTGGGAGGGGGGAAATTCACCCCTCCACTTT. The chain employs TRBV5-1 and TRBJ1-6, with D perhaps matching TRBD1 (6 bases). CDR1 is SGHRS and CDR2 is YFSETQ in the germline V gene. V was shortened by 3 bases and J by 7 bases, with 11 bases between the two germline ends. The CDR3 length is 14 residues.

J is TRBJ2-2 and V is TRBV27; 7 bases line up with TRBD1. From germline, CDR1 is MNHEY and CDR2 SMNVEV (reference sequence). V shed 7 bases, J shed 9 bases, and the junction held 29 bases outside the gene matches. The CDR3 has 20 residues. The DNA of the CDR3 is TGTGCCAGCATTGCCTTAACGACTCTTCTCGACAGGGCAATTACACGGGAGCTGTTTTTT. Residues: CASIALTTLLDRAITRELFF.

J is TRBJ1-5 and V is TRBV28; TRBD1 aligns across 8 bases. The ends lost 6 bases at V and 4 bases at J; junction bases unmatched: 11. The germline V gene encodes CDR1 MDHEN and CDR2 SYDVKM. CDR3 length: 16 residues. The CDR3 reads CASRTVAGGRNQPQHF. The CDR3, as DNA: TGTGCCAGCAGAACCGTTGCAGGGGGCAGAAATCAGCCCCAGCATTTT. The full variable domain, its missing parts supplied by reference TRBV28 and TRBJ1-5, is DVKVTQSSRYLVKRTGEKVFLECVQDMDHENMFWYRQDPGLGLRLIYFSYDVKMKEKGDIPEGYSVSREKKERFSLILESASTNQTSMYLCASRTVAGGRNQPQHFGDGTRLSIL.

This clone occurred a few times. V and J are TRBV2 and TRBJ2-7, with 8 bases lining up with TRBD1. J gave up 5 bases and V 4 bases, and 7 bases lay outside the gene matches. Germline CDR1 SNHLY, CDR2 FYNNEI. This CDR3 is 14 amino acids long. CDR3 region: CASSVRQGSHEQYV. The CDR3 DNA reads TGTGCCAGCAGTGTTAGACAGGGGAGCCACGAGCAGTACGTC.

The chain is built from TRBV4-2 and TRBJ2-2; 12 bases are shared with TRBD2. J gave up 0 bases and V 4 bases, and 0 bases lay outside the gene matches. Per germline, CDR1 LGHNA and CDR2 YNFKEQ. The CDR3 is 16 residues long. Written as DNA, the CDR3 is TGTGCCAGCAGCCCTAGCGGGGGGGCGAACACCGGGGAGCTGTTTTTT. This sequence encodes CASSPSGGANTGELFF.

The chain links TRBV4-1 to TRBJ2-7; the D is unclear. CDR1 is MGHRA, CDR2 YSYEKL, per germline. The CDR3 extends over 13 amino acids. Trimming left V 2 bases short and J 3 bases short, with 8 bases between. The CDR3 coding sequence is TGCGCCAGCAGCCAAAACACAAACTACGAGCAGTACGTC. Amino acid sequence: CASSQNTNYEQYV.

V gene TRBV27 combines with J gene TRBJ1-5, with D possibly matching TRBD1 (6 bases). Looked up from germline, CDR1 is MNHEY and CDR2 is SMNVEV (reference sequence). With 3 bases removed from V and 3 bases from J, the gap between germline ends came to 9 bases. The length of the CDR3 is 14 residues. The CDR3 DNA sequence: TGTGCCAGCAGTTTCACAGGGTTCAATCAGCCCCAGCATTTT. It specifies CASSFTGFNQPQHF.

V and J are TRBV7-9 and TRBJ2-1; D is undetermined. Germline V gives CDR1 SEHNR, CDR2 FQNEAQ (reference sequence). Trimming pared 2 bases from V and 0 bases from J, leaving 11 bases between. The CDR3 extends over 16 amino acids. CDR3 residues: CASSLMGSGSYNEQFF. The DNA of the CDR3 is TGTGCCAGCAGCTTAATGGGTTCAGGCTCCTACAATGAGCAGTTCTTC. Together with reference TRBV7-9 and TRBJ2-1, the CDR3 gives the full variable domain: DTGVSQNPRHKITKRGQNVTFRCDPISEHNRLYWYRQTLGQGPEFLTYFQNEAQLEKSRLLSDRFSAERPKGSFSTLEIQRTEQGDSAMYLCASSLMGSGSYNEQFFGPGTRLTVL.

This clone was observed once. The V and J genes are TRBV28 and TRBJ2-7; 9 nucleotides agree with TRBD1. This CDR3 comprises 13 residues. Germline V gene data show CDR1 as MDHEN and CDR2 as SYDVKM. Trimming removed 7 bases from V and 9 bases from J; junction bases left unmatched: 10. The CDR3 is CASTPTGGSGQYV. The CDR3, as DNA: TGTGCCAGCACACCGACAGGGGGAAGTGGGCAGTACGTC.

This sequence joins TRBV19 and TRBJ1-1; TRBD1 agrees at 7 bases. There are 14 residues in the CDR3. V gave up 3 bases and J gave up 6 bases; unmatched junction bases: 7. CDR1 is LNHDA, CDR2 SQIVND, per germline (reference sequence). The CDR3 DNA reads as TGTGCCAGTAGTATTGGGGTAAGGGGGCCTGAAGCTTTCTTT. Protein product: CASSIGVRGPEAFF.

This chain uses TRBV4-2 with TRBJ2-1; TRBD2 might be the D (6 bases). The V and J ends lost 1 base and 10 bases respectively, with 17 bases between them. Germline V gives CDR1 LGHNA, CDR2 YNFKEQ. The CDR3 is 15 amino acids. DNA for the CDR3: TGTGCCAGCAGCCAAGTCTCCGCGGGGAGACAAGAGCAGTTCTTC. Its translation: CASSQVSAGRQEQFF.

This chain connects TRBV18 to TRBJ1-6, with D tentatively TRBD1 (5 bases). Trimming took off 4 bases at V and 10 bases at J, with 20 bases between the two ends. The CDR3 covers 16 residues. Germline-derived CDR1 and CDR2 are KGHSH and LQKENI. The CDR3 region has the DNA TGTGCCAGCTCACAGAAAGAATCGGGGGTAGGCTCACCCCTCCACTTT. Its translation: CASSQKESGVGSPLHF.

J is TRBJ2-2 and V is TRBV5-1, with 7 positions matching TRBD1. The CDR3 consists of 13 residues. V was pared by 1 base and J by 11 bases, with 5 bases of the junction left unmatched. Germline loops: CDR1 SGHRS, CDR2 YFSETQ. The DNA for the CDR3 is TGCGCCAGCAGCTTGCGACAGGGTAAAGAGCTGTTTTTT. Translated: CASSLRQGKELFF.

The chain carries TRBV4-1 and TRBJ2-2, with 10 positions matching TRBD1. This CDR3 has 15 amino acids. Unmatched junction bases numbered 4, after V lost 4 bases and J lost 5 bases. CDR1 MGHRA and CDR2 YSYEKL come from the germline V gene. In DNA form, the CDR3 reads TGCGCCAGCAGCCGGGGACAGGGGTGGACCGGGGAGCTGTTTTTT. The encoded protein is CASSRGQGWTGELFF.

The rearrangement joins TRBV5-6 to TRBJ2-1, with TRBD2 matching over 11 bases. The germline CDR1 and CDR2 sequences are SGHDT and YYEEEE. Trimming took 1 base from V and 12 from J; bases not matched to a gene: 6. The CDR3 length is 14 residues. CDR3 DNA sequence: TGTGCCAGCAGCTTGACGACTAGCGGGGCTTCGCAGTTCTTC. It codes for CASSLTTSGASQFF.

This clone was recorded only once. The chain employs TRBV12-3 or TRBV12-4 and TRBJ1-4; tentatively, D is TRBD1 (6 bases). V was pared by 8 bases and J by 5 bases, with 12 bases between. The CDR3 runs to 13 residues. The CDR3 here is CASGGGENEKLFF. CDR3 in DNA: TGTGCCAGCGGGGGGGGCGAGAATGAAAAACTGTTTTTT.

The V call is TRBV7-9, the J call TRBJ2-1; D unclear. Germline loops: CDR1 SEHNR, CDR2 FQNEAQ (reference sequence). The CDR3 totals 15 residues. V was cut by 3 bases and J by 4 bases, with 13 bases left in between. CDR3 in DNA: TGTGCCAGCAGCTTTCTCGGCGCGGAGTACAATGAGCAGTTCTTC. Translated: CASSFLGAEYNEQFF.

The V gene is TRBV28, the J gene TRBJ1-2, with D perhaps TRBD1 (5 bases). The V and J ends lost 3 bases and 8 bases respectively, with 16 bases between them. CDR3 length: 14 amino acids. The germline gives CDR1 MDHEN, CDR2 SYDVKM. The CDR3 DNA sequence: TGTGCCAGCAGTTTGAGGCCAGGGTTCGGGGGCTACACCTTC. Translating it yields CASSLRPGFGGYTF.

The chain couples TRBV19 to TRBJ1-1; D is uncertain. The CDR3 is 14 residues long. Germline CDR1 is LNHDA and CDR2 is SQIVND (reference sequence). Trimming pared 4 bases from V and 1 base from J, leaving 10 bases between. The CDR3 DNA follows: TGTGCCAGTAGTACGGGGTTCGAGAACACTGAAGCTTTCTTT. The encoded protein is CASSTGFENTEAFF.

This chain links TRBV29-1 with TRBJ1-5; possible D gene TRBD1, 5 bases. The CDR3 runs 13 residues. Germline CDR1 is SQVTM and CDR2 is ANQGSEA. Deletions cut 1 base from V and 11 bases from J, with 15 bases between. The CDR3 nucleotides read TGCAGCGTTGAAGGGGAAGGGCTCAGGGCCCAGCATTTT. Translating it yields CSVEGEGLRAQHF.

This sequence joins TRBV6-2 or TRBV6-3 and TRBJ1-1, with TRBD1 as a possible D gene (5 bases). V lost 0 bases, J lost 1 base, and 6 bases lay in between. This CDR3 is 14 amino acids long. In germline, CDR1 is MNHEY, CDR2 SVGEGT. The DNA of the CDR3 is TGTGCCAGCAGTTACTCAGGGGCGAACACTGAAGCTTTCTTT. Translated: CASSYSGANTEAFF.

The CDR3 protein is CASSLGTLATNEKLFF. The CDR3 DNA is TGTGCCAGCAGCTTAGGTACTCTCGCAACTAATGAAAAACTGTTTTTT. The V call is TRBV7-9, the J call TRBJ1-4, with D unresolved. The CDR3 is 16 amino acids. Trimming shortened V by 1 base and J by 0 bases, and 9 bases separated the two germline ends. Germline-derived CDR1 and CDR2 are SEHNR and FQNEAQ (reference sequence).

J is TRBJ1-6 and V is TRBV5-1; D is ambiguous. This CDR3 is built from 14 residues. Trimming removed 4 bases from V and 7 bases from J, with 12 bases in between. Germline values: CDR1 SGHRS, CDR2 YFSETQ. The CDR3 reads CASSPGRGNSPLHF. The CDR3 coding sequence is TGCGCCAGCAGCCCAGGACGAGGGAATTCACCCCTCCACTTT.